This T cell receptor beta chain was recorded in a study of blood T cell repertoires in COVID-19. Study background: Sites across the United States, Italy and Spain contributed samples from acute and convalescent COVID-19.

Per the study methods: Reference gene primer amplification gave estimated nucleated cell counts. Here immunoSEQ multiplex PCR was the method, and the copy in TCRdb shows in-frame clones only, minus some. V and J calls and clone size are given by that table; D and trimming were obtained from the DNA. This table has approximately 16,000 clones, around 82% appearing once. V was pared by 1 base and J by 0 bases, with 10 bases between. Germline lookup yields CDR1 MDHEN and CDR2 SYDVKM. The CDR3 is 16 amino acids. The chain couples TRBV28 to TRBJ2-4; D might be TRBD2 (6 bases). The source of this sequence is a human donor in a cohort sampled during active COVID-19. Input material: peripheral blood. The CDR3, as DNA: TGTGCCAGCAGTTTATCGGGGGAACTAGCCAAAAACATTCAGTACTTC. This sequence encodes CASSLSGELAKNIQYF.